This T cell receptor (beta chain) originates from a study of technical replicates of blood from several donors. TCRdb keeps only in-frame clones here, not all; method: immunoSEQ multiplex PCR. The table includes approximately 68,000 clones, approximately 97% detected once. Trimming at V came to 6 bases and at J to 4 bases, leaving 12 bases not matched to a gene. The CDR3 covers 16 residues. From germline, CDR1 is MRHNA and CDR2 SNTAGT. In its sample, this clone was seen once. This clonotype was obtained from a human donor in good health. The sample was T cells isolated from PBMCs. The chain employs TRBV6-4 and TRBJ1-2, with 9 bases fitting TRBD1. This CDR3 reads CASSLGQGPTGYGYTF. CDR3 coding DNA: TGTGCCAGCAGCCTCGGACAGGGGCCCACCGGCTATGGCTACACCTTC.